This T cell receptor beta chain is from a study of blood T cell repertoires in COVID-19. The method was immunoSEQ multiplex PCR; TCRdb's version includes in-frame clones alone and lacks a portion of them. The profile shows 290,000 or so clones, more than 85% of them singletons. The length of the CDR3 is 18 residues. CDR1 is SNHLY, CDR2 FYNNEI, per germline. Deletions cut 2 bases from V and 2 bases from J, with 20 bases between. The receptor was derived from a man between 65 and 85 years old with acute or convalescent COVID-19. Source material: peripheral blood. J is TRBJ2-3 and V is TRBV2; a possible D gene is TRBD1 (5 bases). CDR3 in DNA: TGTGCCAGCAGTGAATCAGGGTTTCTGGGGTCGAACACAGATACGCAGTATTTT. Its protein is CASSESGFLGSNTDTQYF.